These 3 T cell receptor beta chains originate from one sample sequenced in a study of blood T cell repertoires in COVID-19. The data were produced by immunoSEQ multiplex PCR, yet TCRdb's version contains in-frame clones alone and is incomplete. The sample records fewer than 300,000 clones, more than 65% being singletons. The sequenced sample consisted of peripheral blood. The receptors were gathered from a woman in her late teens or twenties with acute or convalescent COVID-19.

V is TRBV10-3 and J is TRBJ2-3, with D possibly matching TRBD2 (6 bases). Germline CDR1 reads ENHRY; CDR2 reads SYGVKD. V dropped 2 bases and J dropped 2 bases, with 11 bases sitting between them. This CDR3 has 15 residues. The CDR3 spells CAISEGGSDTDTQYF. In DNA, the CDR3 is TGTGCCATCAGTGAGGGGGGGTCCGACACAGATACGCAGTATTTT.

The chain carries TRBV6-5 and TRBJ2-1, with 8 positions matching TRBD2. J lost 10 bases, V lost 0 bases, and 5 bases had no gene match. CDR3 size: 14 residues. CDR1 and CDR2 (germline): MNHEY, SVGAGI. CDR3 loop: CASSYSGGGREQFF. Here the CDR3 DNA reads TGTGCCAGCAGTTACTCCGGGGGGGGGCGAGAGCAGTTCTTC.

The rearrangement joins TRBV19 to TRBJ2-2, with D tentatively TRBD2 (6 bases). V gave up 5 bases and J gave up 7 bases, with 17 bases separating them. The CDR3 has 15 residues. Germline loops: CDR1 LNHDA, CDR2 SQIVND (reference sequence). The CDR3 spells CASSALEGRGGELFF. CDR3 nucleotide sequence: TGTGCCAGTAGTGCGTTGGAGGGCCGGGGCGGGGAGCTGTTTTTT. Filled out from reference TRBV19 and TRBJ2-2, the complete variable domain reads DGGITQSPKYLFRKEGQNVTLSCEQNLNHDAMYWYRQDPGQGLRLIYYSQIVNDFQKGDIAEGYSVSREKKESFPLTVTSAQKNPTAFYLCASSALEGRGGELFFGEGSRLTVL.